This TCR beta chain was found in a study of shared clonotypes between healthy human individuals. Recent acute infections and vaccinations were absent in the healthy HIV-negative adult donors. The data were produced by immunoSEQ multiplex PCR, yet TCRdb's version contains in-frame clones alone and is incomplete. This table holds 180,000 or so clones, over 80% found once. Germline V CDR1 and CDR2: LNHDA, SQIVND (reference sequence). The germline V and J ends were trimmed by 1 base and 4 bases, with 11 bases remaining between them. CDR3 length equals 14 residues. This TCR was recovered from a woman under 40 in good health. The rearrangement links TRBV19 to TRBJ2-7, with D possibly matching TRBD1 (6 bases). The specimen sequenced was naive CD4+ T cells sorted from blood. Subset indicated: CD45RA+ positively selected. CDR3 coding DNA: TGTGCCAGTAGTATAGCAGGGGACCAATACGAGCAGTACTTC. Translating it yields CASSIAGDQYEQYF.